Listed below are T cell receptor beta chains from one sample, sequenced in a study of T cell clones after liver transplantation. TCRdb's table, derived via immunoSEQ multiplex PCR, lists solely in-frame clones and lacks some. This sample has roughly 100,000 clones; about 86% occur once, and the top ten carry 2.5% to 3%. The material sequenced was CD4+ T cells from blood, taken about 50 months after liver transplant. These receptors were taken from a human patient who received a liver transplant. Some of the T cells might come from the graft donor. Both conserved end residues are part of each CDR3. Fields, in order: J gene, clone size, D gene, V gene, CDR3 protein, CDR3 DNA. D genes are given only for firm matches. Only part of the rows carry a size: once, few, many, or a class if the clone is expanded.

j_call: TRBJ1-6; clone_size: .; d_call: .; v_call: TRBV9; cdr3_aa: CASSAETGYNSPLHF; cdr3_nt: TGTGCCAGCAGCGCAGAGACAGGATATAATTCACCCCTCCACTTT
j_call: TRBJ2-5; clone_size: few; d_call: .; v_call: TRBV7-2; cdr3_aa: CASSLHQGRGVETQYF; cdr3_nt: TGTGCCAGCAGCTTACACCAGGGACGAGGGGTGGAGACCCAGTACTTC
j_call: TRBJ1-3; clone_size: .; d_call: .; v_call: TRBV25-1; cdr3_aa: CASSEFSGNTIYF; cdr3_nt: TGTGCCAGCAGTGAATTCTCTGGAAACACCATATATTTT
j_call: TRBJ2-5; clone_size: .; d_call: .; v_call: TRBV18; cdr3_aa: CASSPGLQETQYF; cdr3_nt: TGTGCCAGCTCCCCGGGACTCCAAGAGACCCAGTACTTC
j_call: TRBJ2-4; clone_size: .; d_call: .; v_call: TRBV2; cdr3_aa: CASSLGGAQGTHIQYF; cdr3_nt: TGTGCCAGCAGTCTAGGCGGTGCCCAGGGTACCCACATTCAGTACTTC
j_call: TRBJ1-1; clone_size: once; d_call: .; v_call: TRBV6-5; cdr3_aa: CASSITGWGTEAFF; cdr3_nt: TGTGCCAGCAGCATCACAGGGTGGGGGACTGAAGCTTTCTTT
j_call: TRBJ2-7; clone_size: .; d_call: .; v_call: TRBV5-1; cdr3_aa: CASSLGVGNEQYF; cdr3_nt: TGCGCCAGCAGCTTGGGTGTCGGTAACGAGCAGTACTTC
j_call: TRBJ1-2; clone_size: few; d_call: .; v_call: TRBV28; cdr3_aa: CASHQGGGYTF; cdr3_nt: TGTGCCAGCCACCAAGGAGGTGGCTACACCTTC
j_call: TRBJ2-7; clone_size: .; d_call: TRBD2; v_call: TRBV5-1; cdr3_aa: CASSPGGGREREQYF; cdr3_nt: TGCGCCAGCAGCCCGGGTGGAGGGAGGGAGCGCGAGCAGTACTTC
j_call: TRBJ1-1; clone_size: .; d_call: .; v_call: TRBV4-1; cdr3_aa: CASSQDRRAEAFF; cdr3_nt: TGCGCCAGCAGCCAAGATCGCAGGGCTGAAGCTTTCTTT
j_call: TRBJ2-2; clone_size: .; d_call: .; v_call: TRBV6-5; cdr3_aa: CASTRGTGELFF; cdr3_nt: TGTGCCAGCACGCGCGGGACCGGGGAGCTGTTTTTT
j_call: TRBJ2-1; clone_size: .; d_call: TRBD2; v_call: TRBV4-1; cdr3_aa: CASSQPSGPSDEQFF; cdr3_nt: TGCGCCAGCAGCCAACCTAGCGGGCCCTCGGATGAGCAGTTCTTC
j_call: TRBJ1-3; clone_size: .; d_call: .; v_call: TRBV7-2; cdr3_aa: CASSPGSLSGNTIYF; cdr3_nt: TGTGCCAGCAGCCCGGGGAGTCTCTCTGGAAACACCATATATTTT
j_call: TRBJ1-2; clone_size: .; d_call: .; v_call: TRBV14; cdr3_aa: CASRSSGGNGYTF; cdr3_nt: TGTGCCAGCAGATCGTCAGGTGGCAATGGCTACACCTTC
j_call: TRBJ2-1; clone_size: .; d_call: .; v_call: TRBV5-8; cdr3_aa: CASSLGLDYNEQFF; cdr3_nt: TGTGCCAGCAGCTTGGGGCTAGACTACAATGAGCAGTTCTTC
j_call: TRBJ2-2; clone_size: .; d_call: .; v_call: TRBV23-1; cdr3_aa: CAGGELFF; cdr3_nt: TGCGCCGGCGGGGAGCTGTTTTTT
j_call: TRBJ2-5; clone_size: .; d_call: TRBD1; v_call: TRBV27; cdr3_aa: CASSSNRGGETQYF; cdr3_nt: TGTGCCAGCAGTTCGAACAGGGGCGGGGAGACCCAGTACTTC
j_call: TRBJ2-7; clone_size: .; d_call: TRBD2; v_call: TRBV6-1; cdr3_aa: CASSVFEAGRGYEQYF; cdr3_nt: TGTGCCAGCAGTGTCTTTGAAGCGGGAAGGGGCTACGAGCAGTACTTC
j_call: TRBJ2-7; clone_size: few; d_call: .; v_call: TRBV27; cdr3_aa: CASSFSPTATYEQYF; cdr3_nt: TGTGCCAGCAGTTTTTCTCCGACAGCCACCTACGAGCAGTACTTC
j_call: TRBJ1-3; clone_size: .; d_call: .; v_call: TRBV11-2; cdr3_aa: CASSLVSGRSSGNTIYF; cdr3_nt: TGTGCCAGCAGCTTAGTTTCGGGCAGGAGCTCTGGAAACACCATATATTTT
j_call: TRBJ2-6; clone_size: .; d_call: .; v_call: TRBV19; cdr3_aa: CASSIGYSGANVLTF; cdr3_nt: TGTGCCAGTAGTATCGGGTACTCTGGGGCCAACGTCCTGACTTTC
j_call: TRBJ2-7; clone_size: few; d_call: TRBD1; v_call: TRBV18; cdr3_aa: CASSLWTGASRQYEQYF; cdr3_nt: TGTGCCAGCTCATTATGGACAGGGGCTTCCCGACAATACGAGCAGTACTTC
j_call: TRBJ2-1; clone_size: .; d_call: TRBD2; v_call: TRBV11-1; cdr3_aa: CASSLDSGSSLGCGFEFF; cdr3_nt: TGTGCCAGCAGCTTAGATAGCGGGAGCAGTCTCGGGTGCGGATTTGAGTTCTTC
j_call: TRBJ2-1; clone_size: .; d_call: .; v_call: TRBV14; cdr3_aa: CASSQRRGAYNEQFF; cdr3_nt: TGTGCCAGCAGCCAAAGGCGGGGCGCCTACAATGAGCAGTTCTTC
j_call: TRBJ2-3; clone_size: .; d_call: TRBD2; v_call: TRBV18; cdr3_aa: CASSPFGGVTDTQYF; cdr3_nt: TGTGCCAGCTCACCGTTCGGGGGGGTCACAGATACGCAGTATTTT
j_call: TRBJ1-1; clone_size: .; d_call: .; v_call: TRBV30; cdr3_aa: CAWSWGGTFGPFEAFF; cdr3_nt: TGTGCCTGGAGTTGGGGAGGAACCTTCGGCCCTTTTGAAGCTTTCTTT
j_call: TRBJ1-1; clone_size: .; d_call: .; v_call: TRBV7-9; cdr3_aa: CASSFWAGGLANTEAFF; cdr3_nt: TGTGCCAGCAGCTTTTGGGCTGGCGGACTTGCGAACACTGAAGCTTTCTTT
j_call: TRBJ1-1; clone_size: .; d_call: .; v_call: TRBV9; cdr3_aa: CASSPRGLGTEAFF; cdr3_nt: TGTGCCAGCAGCCCCCGCGGGCTCGGAACTGAAGCTTTCTTT
j_call: TRBJ1-1; clone_size: once; d_call: .; v_call: TRBV6-6; cdr3_aa: CASRTTENTEAFF; cdr3_nt: TGTGCCAGCAGAACCACAGAGAACACTGAAGCTTTCTTT
j_call: TRBJ1-4; clone_size: few; d_call: TRBD1; v_call: TRBV5-1; cdr3_aa: CASSPWTGVTTNEKLFF; cdr3_nt: TGCGCCAGCAGCCCCTGGACAGGGGTTACAACTAATGAAAAACTGTTTTTT
j_call: TRBJ1-4; clone_size: .; d_call: .; v_call: TRBV6-1; cdr3_aa: CASSERQGWEKLFF; cdr3_nt: TGTGCCAGCAGTGAACGGCAGGGTTGGGAAAAACTGTTTTTT
j_call: TRBJ2-3; clone_size: .; d_call: TRBD2; v_call: TRBV7-6; cdr3_aa: CASSPRLAGGSGGQNTQYF; cdr3_nt: TGTGCCAGCAGCCCTCGACTAGCGGGAGGATCGGGGGGGCAAAATACGCAGTATTTT
j_call: TRBJ2-1; clone_size: .; d_call: .; v_call: TRBV12-5; cdr3_aa: CASGWGWAEQFF; cdr3_nt: TGTGCTAGTGGTTGGGGGTGGGCGGAGCAGTTCTTC
j_call: TRBJ2-7; clone_size: .; d_call: TRBD2; v_call: TRBV19; cdr3_aa: CASSRLAGGQTYEQYF; cdr3_nt: TGTGCCAGTTCGCGTCTAGCGGGAGGTCAGACCTACGAGCAGTACTTC
j_call: TRBJ2-7; clone_size: .; d_call: .; v_call: TRBV4-1; cdr3_aa: CASSQGGYEQYF; cdr3_nt: TGCGCCAGCAGCCAAGGCGGCTACGAGCAGTACTTC
j_call: TRBJ2-4; clone_size: .; d_call: TRBD2; v_call: TRBV4-1; cdr3_aa: CASSQERGVKNIQYF; cdr3_nt: TGCGCCAGCAGCCAAGAGCGGGGGGTCAAAAACATTCAGTACTTC
j_call: TRBJ2-3; clone_size: .; d_call: TRBD1; v_call: TRBV15; cdr3_aa: CATVAGQGSEDTQYF; cdr3_nt: TGTGCCACCGTCGCGGGACAGGGGTCTGAGGATACGCAGTATTTT
j_call: TRBJ1-2; clone_size: .; d_call: .; v_call: TRBV27; cdr3_aa: CASSLGPDYGYTF; cdr3_nt: TGTGCCAGCAGTTTGGGGCCAGACTATGGCTACACCTTC
j_call: TRBJ2-3; clone_size: .; d_call: TRBD2; v_call: TRBV7-2; cdr3_aa: CAARTSGGRDTQYF; cdr3_nt: TGTGCGGCCCGGACTAGCGGGGGGAGAGATACGCAGTATTTT
j_call: TRBJ1-6; clone_size: .; d_call: .; v_call: TRBV6-1; cdr3_aa: CASSETRVPRVLHF; cdr3_nt: TGTGCCAGCAGTGAAACAAGGGTCCCCAGGGTCCTCCACTTT
j_call: TRBJ2-3; clone_size: .; d_call: .; v_call: TRBV4-1; cdr3_aa: CASSQAEMGAGGGDTQYF; cdr3_nt: TGCGCCAGCAGCCAAGCGGAGATGGGGGCCGGGGGAGGAGATACGCAGTATTTT
j_call: TRBJ2-7; clone_size: .; d_call: .; v_call: TRBV28; cdr3_aa: CATSGPYEQYF; cdr3_nt: TGTGCCACCTCAGGGCCGTACGAGCAGTACTTC
j_call: TRBJ2-2; clone_size: .; d_call: TRBD1; v_call: TRBV7-3; cdr3_aa: CASSSGQGYTGELFF; cdr3_nt: TGTGCCAGCAGCTCTGGACAGGGTTACACCGGGGAGCTGTTTTTT
j_call: TRBJ1-1; clone_size: .; d_call: .; v_call: TRBV28; cdr3_aa: CASRPTENTEAFF; cdr3_nt: TGTGCCAGCAGGCCGACAGAAAACACTGAAGCTTTCTTT
j_call: TRBJ2-7; clone_size: .; d_call: TRBD1; v_call: TRBV7-2; cdr3_aa: CASSLGQGLHEQYF; cdr3_nt: TGTGCCAGCAGCTTGGGACAGGGGCTCCACGAGCAGTACTTC
j_call: TRBJ1-4; clone_size: .; d_call: .; v_call: TRBV4-1; cdr3_aa: CASSQGTGTRNEKLFF; cdr3_nt: TGCGCCAGCAGCCAAGGAACCGGGACAAGGAATGAAAAACTGTTTTTT
j_call: TRBJ1-5; clone_size: .; d_call: .; v_call: TRBV30; cdr3_aa: CAWSVEGDQPQHF; cdr3_nt: TGTGCCTGGAGTGTAGAGGGGGATCAGCCCCAGCATTTT
j_call: TRBJ2-7; clone_size: .; d_call: .; v_call: TRBV15; cdr3_aa: CATSVKSGAYEQYF; cdr3_nt: TGTGCCACCAGCGTCAAATCGGGTGCCTACGAGCAGTACTTC
j_call: TRBJ2-5; clone_size: .; d_call: TRBD1; v_call: TRBV10-3; cdr3_aa: CAISRGTGETQYF; cdr3_nt: TGTGCCATCAGTAGGGGGACAGGGGAGACCCAGTACTTC
j_call: TRBJ2-7; clone_size: .; d_call: .; v_call: TRBV28; cdr3_aa: CASTSQAYEQYF; cdr3_nt: TGTGCCAGCACAAGCCAGGCGTACGAGCAGTACTTC
j_call: TRBJ2-3; clone_size: .; d_call: .; v_call: TRBV4-3; cdr3_aa: CASSQDLTGTTDTQYF; cdr3_nt: TGCGCCAGCAGCCAAGATCTCACAGGGACCACAGATACGCAGTATTTT
j_call: TRBJ2-1; clone_size: .; d_call: .; v_call: TRBV5-4; cdr3_aa: CASSLGEGGGSFF; cdr3_nt: TGTGCCAGCAGCTTGGGGGAAGGCGGGGGCTCGTTCTTC
j_call: TRBJ1-2; clone_size: .; d_call: .; v_call: TRBV4-1; cdr3_aa: CASSQPQVGLWGYTF; cdr3_nt: TGCGCCAGCAGCCAGCCCCAGGTTGGCCTTTGGGGCTACACCTTC
j_call: TRBJ1-3; clone_size: .; d_call: .; v_call: TRBV19; cdr3_aa: CASRIAASGNTIYF; cdr3_nt: TGTGCCAGTAGAATTGCGGCCTCTGGAAACACCATATATTTT
j_call: TRBJ1-1; clone_size: .; d_call: .; v_call: TRBV9; cdr3_aa: CASSSSSAANTEAFF; cdr3_nt: TGTGCCAGCAGCTCTTCGTCGGCGGCGAACACTGAAGCTTTCTTT
j_call: TRBJ2-5; clone_size: few; d_call: TRBD1; v_call: TRBV5-6; cdr3_aa: CASSHNWGQATQYF; cdr3_nt: TGTGCCAGCAGCCATAACTGGGGACAGGCTACCCAGTACTTC